This TCR beta chain was observed in a study of cytomegalovirus exposure and HLA in healthy donors. Findings and caveats of the study: Common viral pathogens seemed, in a later analysis, to connect with several of the most significant clusters. Later work found most CMV-associated TCR beta chains apparently HLA-restricted. Researchers left out some V segments, among them TRBV6-2 and TRBV6-3, as indistinguishable. In a later analysis, TCR beta V- and J-gene trimming was associated with a missense DCLRE1C variant.

Primers for the PCR totalled 60 Vbeta and 13 Jbeta. The repertoire was sequenced with immunoSEQ multiplex PCR; TCRdb's copy has only in-frame clones and lacks some. The profile covers roughly 100,000 clones, with about 15% appearing a single time and over 0.8% taken by the ten largest. Note on this clone: Antigen: not known.

Trimming took off 5 bases at V and 3 bases at J, with 17 bases between the two ends. Germline V gene sequence: CDR1 SEHNR, CDR2 FQNEAQ (reference sequence). The CDR3 extends over 16 amino acids. The gene calls are TRBV7-9 and TRBJ1-5, with D perhaps matching TRBD1 (5 bases). The sequence derives from a female donor in good health and CMV-seronegative. Sequencing input: PBMCs. CDR3 residues: CASSRNSGGSNQPQHF. CDR3 nucleotides: TGTGCCAGCAGCCGCAACTCCGGGGGGTCCAATCAGCCCCAGCATTTT.